This T cell receptor (beta chain) was retrieved from a study of early T cells in non-severe SARS-CoV-2 infection (dated by TCRdb to the early 2020s). Turning to the overall study: TCR sequencing used bulk RNA from unsorted whole blood, so alpha and beta chains could not be paired. What the study reported, not specific to this receptor: Matching against VDJdb was skewed toward anti-spike CD8 responses, likely underestimated virus-specific expansions, and missed private and CD4 specificities.

CDR3 length: 15 amino acids, cysteine to phenylalanine. Just CDR3 DNA is preserved here, 45 bases in frame from base 1. Ends trimmed: V by 7 bases, J by 0 bases; bases unmatched to a gene: 6. From the germline V gene, CDR1 is MNHNS and CDR2 is SASEGT. Preparation of the library involved 5' RACE. Sequencing took place on a NextSeq 500. The TCR library protocol attached unique molecular identifiers to individual cDNA molecules to correct for sequencing error and PCR bias. Both TCR alpha and beta chains were sequenced, and tight co-correlation was observed between alpha and beta sequence abundances in each sample. The authors processed their data as follows. Decombinator V4 was used to perform V gene, J gene and CDR3 annotation of TCR sequences. Expanded TCRs were defined as changing significantly between any two time points under a Poisson model with p below 0.0001. TCR abundances were normalised to the total number of TCRs sequenced per sample and were expressed as counts per million. TRAV1-2 paired with TRAJ12, TRAJ20 or TRAJ33 defined MAIT TCRs, while TRAV10 paired with TRAJ18 defined iNKT TCRs. A search of VDJdb, accessed on 1 November 2021, was run for TCRs annotated to CMV, EBV and SARS-CoV-2, with TCRs annotated for multiple antigens excluded. Using fastp at Q25 and MiXCR, TCRdb reprocessed the public reads and kept productive beta chains. Each CDR3 protein gets just one entry, which takes the most common genes and DNA from the rows behind it. TCRdb, not the original authors, processed these V and J calls. This sample holds around 60,000 distinct CDR3 sequences; roughly 18% were observed only once. The leading ten clones occupy roughly 9% of the sample.

This was a case-control study nested in a cohort of healthcare workers in London, UK, who had nasopharyngeal swab PCR tests and blood samples taken every week. Healthcare workers were enrolled in the week of the UK lockdown, from 23 to 31 March 2020, and were followed every week for up to roughly 16 weeks. Points on this clonotype: What this receptor recognizes is not known. Qualities for individual bases were not recorded, and no much larger clone is one base off.

This specimen was whole blood, taken at baseline. The chain joins TRBV6-1 to TRBJ2-7; TRBD1 aligns with 10 central bases. This receptor was identified in an adult who was a healthcare worker with PCR-confirmed SARS-CoV-2 infection or an uninfected control (not recorded which). The nucleotide sequence is TGTGCCAGCAAAACCGGGACAGGGGACTCCTACGAGCAGTACTTC. Its translation reads: CASKTGTGDSYEQYF.